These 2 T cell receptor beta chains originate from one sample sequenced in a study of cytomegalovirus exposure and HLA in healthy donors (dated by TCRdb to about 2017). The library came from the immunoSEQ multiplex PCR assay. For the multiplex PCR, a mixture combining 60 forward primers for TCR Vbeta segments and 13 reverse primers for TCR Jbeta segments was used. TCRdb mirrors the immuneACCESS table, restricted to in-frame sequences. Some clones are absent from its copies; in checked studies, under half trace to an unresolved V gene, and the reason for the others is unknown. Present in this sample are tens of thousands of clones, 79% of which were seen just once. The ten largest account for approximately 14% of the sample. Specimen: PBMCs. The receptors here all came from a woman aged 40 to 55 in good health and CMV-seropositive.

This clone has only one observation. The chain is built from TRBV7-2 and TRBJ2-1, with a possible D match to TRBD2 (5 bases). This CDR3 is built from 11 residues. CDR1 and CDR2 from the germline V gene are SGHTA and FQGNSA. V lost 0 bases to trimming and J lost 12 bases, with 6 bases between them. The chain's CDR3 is CASSLAGAQFF. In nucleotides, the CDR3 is TGTGCCAGCAGCTTAGCGGGAGCGCAGTTCTTC.

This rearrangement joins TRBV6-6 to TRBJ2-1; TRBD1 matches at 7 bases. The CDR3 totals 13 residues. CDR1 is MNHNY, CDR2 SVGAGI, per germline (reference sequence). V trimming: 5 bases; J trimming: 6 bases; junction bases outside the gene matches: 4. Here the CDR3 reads CASSDGTVNEQFF. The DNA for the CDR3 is TGTGCCAGCAGTGACGGGACAGTCAATGAGCAGTTCTTC.